The 11 T cell receptor beta chains presented below share a single source sample, sequenced in a study of T-cell reconstitution after alpha-beta-depleted transplantation in children. Library preparation (for TCRbeta) was performed with unique molecular identifiers. TCRdb itself ran the PCR reads through MiXCR, one entry per CDR3 protein. The data show approximately 350,000 distinct CDR3 sequences, 15% to 20% seen once. Material: PBMCs, mostly from graft donor cells, obtained 360 days after TCRalphabeta/CD19-depleted stem cell transplant. Source of these receptors: a male patient aged 2 to 10 who had a stem cell transplant for acute lymphoblastic leukemia, so the T cells may come from the graft donor.

This sequence joins TRBV4-1 and TRBJ2-7; the D gene is possibly TRBD2 (6 bases). Trimming removed 0 bases from V and 3 bases from J, with 18 bases in between. Germline CDR1 MGHRA, CDR2 YSYEKL. The CDR3 runs to 17 residues. For the CDR3, the DNA is TGCGCCAGCAGCCAAGATTGGGGCGCGGGACCCGGCTACGAGCAGTACTTC. Amino acid sequence: CASSQDWGAGPGYEQYF.

This clonotype was found a few times. The V gene is TRBV27, the J gene TRBJ1-6, with unresolved D. Germline V gene data show CDR1 as MNHEY and CDR2 as SMNVEV (reference sequence). The CDR3 runs to 12 residues. V lost 6 bases and J lost 7, with 7 bases in between. The CDR3 DNA sequence: TGTGCCAGCAGCCAACGGAATTCACCCCTCCACTTT. It yields the protein CASSQRNSPLHF.

This clonotype has ten or more counts. The V and J genes are TRBV9 and TRBJ2-2, with D unclear. The CDR3 spans 15 residues. Between the trimmed V and J ends, which lost 0 bases and 3 bases, there was a span of 9 bases. CDR1 and CDR2 from the germline V gene are SGDLS and YYNGEE. CDR3 DNA sequence: TGTGCCAGCAGCGTAGCGCCCTCCCACACCGGGGAGCTGTTTTTT. Protein product: CASSVAPSHTGELFF. The variable domain in full, completed from reference TRBV9 and TRBJ2-2, reads DSGVTQTPKHLITATGQRVTLRCSPRSGDLSVYWYQQSLDQGLQFLIQYYNGEERAKGNILERFSAQQFPDLHSELNLSSLELGDSALYFCASSVAPSHTGELFFGEGSRLTVL.

V usage is TRBV4-1 and J usage is TRBJ2-7; 8 positions match TRBD1. Germline V gene lookup returns CDR1 MGHRA and CDR2 YSYEKL. The CDR3 has 15 amino acids. J was trimmed by 6 bases and V by 3 bases; bases with no gene match: 10. This CDR3 is CASSHGPTGEAEQYF. CDR3 coding DNA: TGCGCCAGCAGCCATGGACCGACAGGGGAGGCCGAGCAGTACTTC.

This clonotype was observed a handful of times. This chain uses TRBV20-1 with TRBJ2-7; D might be TRBD2 (7 bases). From germline, CDR1 is DFQATT and CDR2 SNEGSKA (reference sequence). The V end lost 6 bases, the J end lost 4 bases, and 19 bases lay between the germline ends. The CDR3 is 14 residues long. The CDR3 nucleotides are TGCAGTGCCCAGGGGCTAGCGGACTTATACGAGCAGTACTTC. Residues: CSAQGLADLYEQYF.

The chain joins TRBV11-1 to TRBJ2-2, with 12 bases matching TRBD2. Germline CDR1 SGHAT, CDR2 FQDESV (reference sequence). J lost 0 bases, V lost 5 bases, and 7 bases had no gene match. This CDR3 contains 18 residues. The CDR3 protein is CASSRQTSGRANTGELFF. The CDR3 DNA sequence: TGTGCCAGCAGCCGTCAGACTAGCGGGAGAGCGAACACCGGGGAGCTGTTTTTT.

The chain has TRBV4-1 and TRBJ2-5; D perhaps matches TRBD2 (5 bases). Trimming cost V 0 bases and J 5 bases, with 16 bases left between them. The CDR3 covers 16 residues. CDR1 and CDR2 (germline): MGHRA, YSYEKL. CDR3 region: CASSQDVTTPWETQYF. The CDR3 DNA sequence: TGCGCCAGCAGCCAAGACGTGACTACCCCATGGGAGACCCAGTACTTC.

This clonotype has a count of ten or more. V and J are TRBV29-1 and TRBJ2-1, with 8 bases aligning to TRBD2. In germline, CDR1 is SQVTM, CDR2 ANQGSEA. The trim removed 3 bases at V and 12 bases at J, leaving 13 bases unmatched. The CDR3 totals 14 residues. The CDR3 sequence is CSVDTSGSTMRQFF. The CDR3 DNA sequence: TGCAGCGTTGACACCAGCGGGAGTACAATGAGGCAGTTCTTC.

This clonotype was detected a few times. The chain combines TRBV4-3 with TRBJ2-3; 10 nucleotides align to TRBD2. There are 17 residues in the CDR3. Germline loops: CDR1 LGHNA, CDR2 YSLEER. J lost 2 bases, V lost 0 bases, and 5 bases had no gene match. CDR3 coding DNA: TGCGCCAGCAGCCAAGATCAACTAGCGGGACCCACAGATACGCAGTATTTT. This translates into CASSQDQLAGPTDTQYF.

This clonotype was picked up a small number of times. This rearrangement joins TRBV18 to TRBJ1-1; the D is unclear. Deletions cut 3 bases from V and 4 bases from J, with 9 bases between. CDR1 and CDR2 from the germline V gene are KGHSH and LQKENI. CDR3 size: 13 residues. CDR3 bases: TGTGCCAGCTCACCGACCGAAGGCACTGAAGCTTTCTTT. Translated, it gives CASSPTEGTEAFF.

In its sample, this clonotype was seen a few times. This chain links TRBV7-2 with TRBJ2-2, with TRBD2 matching over 7 bases. The CDR3 is made up of 16 amino acids. Germline V gene data show CDR1 as SGHTA and CDR2 as FQGNSA. V lost 5 bases, J lost 0 bases, and 6 bases stayed unmatched. DNA for the CDR3: TGTGCCAGCAGCCTTTCGACTAGCCCGAACACCGGGGAGCTGTTTTTT. This encodes CASSLSTSPNTGELFF.